This T cell receptor beta chain was captured by sequencing in a study of T cells in Graves' hyperthyroidism and ophthalmopathy. General study points: Most expanded thyroid clonotypes above 0.001 also appeared in blood.

In this sample, this clonotype turned up many times. Its antigen is not identified. The germline V and J ends were trimmed by 1 base and 4 bases, with 11 bases remaining between them. Germline V gene lookup returns CDR1 DFQATT and CDR2 SNEGSKA (reference sequence). The CDR3 sequence is 13 residues long. It was uncontrolled infection, other autoimmune disease, pregnancy or lactation that excluded patients. Diagnosis rested on symptoms, serum thyroxine and TRAb, thyroid ultrasound, and orbital computed tomography. The TCR beta CDR3 regions underwent amplification using RNA transcripts as the source. HTBI primers were the set used in a first-round RT-PCR of the TCR CDR3. TCRdb reprocessed the multiplex PCR reads via MiXCR and lists one record per CDR3 protein. The sample holds approximately 610,000 distinct CDR3 sequences, roughly 15% seen once.

This sequence was found in a woman between 40 and 55 years old with Graves' ophthalmopathy. The sample taken for sequencing was blood. The genes are TRBV20-1 and TRBJ2-7; no reliable D call. Written as DNA, the CDR3 is TGCAGTGCTAGAGTTGGAGCGTGGTACGAGCAGTACTTC. Residues: CSARVGAWYEQYF.